The subject of this entry is one T cell receptor beta chain. What it binds is not known. The survey-level immunoSEQ assay was used. The assay was immunoSEQ multiplex PCR, and TCRdb's table has in-frame clones only and misses some. The sample includes more than 85,000 clones, about three quarters of them seen just once. This entry comes from a study of fetal regulatory T cell absence and autoimmunity. Study summary: The IPEX patients lacked clinical diabetes but had exocrine pancreas autoimmunity.

General study points: Pancreas TCRs were oligoclonally enriched versus cord blood, some clones over 85-fold.

This CDR3 contains 16 residues. The trim removed 6 bases at V and 2 bases at J, leaving 8 bases unmatched. Germline V CDR1 and CDR2: SGHNT, YYREEE (reference sequence). The sample taken for sequencing was pancreas tissue. The source of this sequence is a male donor with IPEX syndrome. The V gene is TRBV5-4, the J gene TRBJ2-2; 9 bases agree with TRBD2. The CDR3 nucleotides read TGTGCCAGCACCCCGGGACTAGCTAAAAACACCGGGGAGCTGTTTTTT. Translating gives CASTPGLAKNTGELFF.